The rows below give T cell receptor beta chains drawn from one sample of a study of technical replicates of blood from several donors. Only in-frame clones appear in the TCRdb table, and some are missing; sequencing was by immunoSEQ multiplex PCR. The sample gives 70,000 to 75,000 clones, approximately 95% of which show up once; 0.2% to 0.3% is in the top ten. The specimen was T cells isolated from PBMCs. All receptors derive from a human donor in good health. CDR3s include the opening cysteine and the closing phenylalanine or tryptophan. D genes are given only for firm matches. A clone size is listed for some rows: how often the clone was seen (once, few, many), or a class if it is expanded.

clone size	V gene	J gene	D gene	CDR3 DNA	CDR3 protein
NA	TRBV13	TRBJ2-5	TRBD2	TGTGCCAGCAGCGGAGGGACTAGCGGGAGTTTTGAGACCCAGTACTTC	CASSGGTSGSFETQYF
NA	TRBV4-2	TRBJ2-7	TRBD1	TGTGCCAGCAGCGGACAGGGAAGGAGCTACGAGCAGTACTTC	CASSGQGRSYEQYF
NA	TRBV6-6	TRBJ2-7	TRBD1	TGTGCCAGCAGCGACAGGGGGCGCGTCGACGAGCAGTACTTC	CASSDRGRVDEQYF
NA	TRBV28	TRBJ2-6	TRBD1	TGTGCCAGCAGTACCTACAGGGGCTCTGGGGCCAACGTCCTGACTTTC	CASSTYRGSGANVLTF
NA	TRBV4-1	TRBJ2-1	TRBD2	TGCGCCAGCAGCCAAGGACTAGCGGGGGAAAATGAGCAGTTCTTC	CASSQGLAGENEQFF
NA	TRBV6-5	TRBJ2-5	NA	TGTGCCAGCAGTCCCGACAGCAACGAAGAGACCCAGTACTTC	CASSPDSNEETQYF
NA	TRBV6-5	TRBJ2-5	TRBD2	TGTGCCAGCAGTTACGGGGTAGCGGGAGGGCAAGAGACCCAGTACTTC	CASSYGVAGGQETQYF
NA	TRBV29-1	TRBJ2-3	TRBD2	TGCAGCGTTGCGCGGGGGTACAGAGATACGCAGTATTTT	CSVARGYRDTQYF
NA	TRBV4-2	TRBJ2-2	NA	TGTGCCAGCAGCCAAGTTTTAAGAACTAGCCGAAGGCCCGGGGAGCTGTTTTTT	CASSQVLRTSRRPGELFF
few	TRBV6-5	TRBJ1-5	TRBD1	TGTGCCAGCAGTCAGACAGGGAGTAACCAGCATTTT	CASSQTGSNQHF
NA	TRBV4-1	TRBJ1-1	NA	TGCGCCAGCAGCCAAGCCCAGGGTGGGACTGAAGCTTTCTTT	CASSQAQGGTEAFF
NA	TRBV7-6	TRBJ2-1	TRBD2	TGTGCCAGCAGCGCGACTAGCGGGGGGTACAATGAGCAGTTCTTC	CASSATSGGYNEQFF
NA	TRBV9	TRBJ1-2	NA	TGTGCCAGCAGCGGTCTCCGGGGGGCGTTTGGCTACACCTTC	CASSGLRGAFGYTF
NA	TRBV11-2	TRBJ2-7	TRBD1	TGTGCCAGCAGCTGGACAGGGGACGGTTCCTACGAGCAGTACTTC	CASSWTGDGSYEQYF
NA	TRBV7-2	TRBJ1-1	NA	TGTGCCAGCAGCCCTCAGACAGCGAACACTGAAGCTTTCTTT	CASSPQTANTEAFF
NA	TRBV10-1	TRBJ2-1	TRBD2	TGCGCCAGCAGTGAACCGGGGGGGCTGTGGAATGAGCAGTTCTTC	CASSEPGGLWNEQFF
NA	TRBV6-1	TRBJ2-7	NA	TGTGCCAGCAGAGAATCCGACTTTAACTACGAGCAGTACTTC	CASRESDFNYEQYF
NA	TRBV5-5	TRBJ2-7	TRBD2	TGTGCCAGCAGCTTCACAGGGACTAGTGGAATAAGCGAGCAGTACTTC	CASSFTGTSGISEQYF
NA	TRBV19	TRBJ2-1	TRBD1	TGTGCCAGTAGATCCAAACAGGGGATTGCCTACAATGAGCAGTTCTTC	CASRSKQGIAYNEQFF
NA	TRBV28	TRBJ1-5	NA	TGTGCCAGCACCTCCGCGGGGGGGGGTAGCAATCAGCCCCAGCATTTT	CASTSAGGGSNQPQHF
NA	TRBV5-8	TRBJ2-3	NA	TGTGCCAGCAGCCCCGCCCGACAGGAAGATACGCAGTATTTT	CASSPARQEDTQYF
NA	TRBV7-3	TRBJ2-1	TRBD2	TGTGCCAGCAGCCCTAGCGGGGGGGCACACAATGAGCAGTTCTTC	CASSPSGGAHNEQFF
NA	TRBV4-2	TRBJ2-7	NA	TGTGCCAGCAGCCAAGGACAGGTACAGTACTTC	CASSQGQVQYF
NA	TRBV19	TRBJ1-1	NA	TGTGCCAGTAGTCTCAACAGGGTTGGGTCGAACACTGAAGCTTTCTTT	CASSLNRVGSNTEAFF
NA	TRBV7-8	TRBJ1-1	NA	TGTGCCAGCAGCTTATCACGGTACACTGAAGCTTTCTTT	CASSLSRYTEAFF
NA	TRBV19	TRBJ1-6	NA	TGTGCCAGTAGCCGTCGCAGGGAATGGAATTCACCCCTCCACTTT	CASSRRREWNSPLHF
once	TRBV6-4	TRBJ1-1	NA	TGTGCCAGCAGAGAGAAGAACACTGAAGCTTTCTTT	CASREKNTEAFF
once	TRBV18	TRBJ1-2	NA	TGTGCCAGCTCACCGAGGTTTGGCTACACCTTC	CASSPRFGYTF
NA	TRBV2	TRBJ2-3	TRBD2	TGTGCCAGCAGTGGCTCGGCGGGGGGCACAGATACGCAGTATTTT	CASSGSAGGTDTQYF
NA	TRBV27	TRBJ2-7	TRBD1	TGTGCCAGCAGTCGTGAAACCGGGACAGGGGTCCTTAGCCACGAGCAGTACTTC	CASSRETGTGVLSHEQYF
NA	TRBV5-4	TRBJ2-2	NA	TGTGCCAGCAGCTATTGGGCGGGGCCCCGAAACACCGGGGAGCTGTTTTTT	CASSYWAGPRNTGELFF